These T cell receptor beta chains were read from a single sample in a study of radiation and T cells in renal cell carcinoma. Assay used: immunoSEQ multiplex PCR; TCRdb lists only in-frame clones, some missing. In the table there are about 140,000 clones, around 78% of which are singletons. The sample was blood, taken from a patient whose treatment included radiotherapy and nephrectomy. These receptors were obtained from a woman between 50 and 59 years old with renal cell carcinoma. Each CDR3 is given with its conserved first and last residue. The D gene is left open where the match is weak. The listing skips clone size in some rows; elsewhere it reads once, few, many or a size class.

TRBJ1-5 | - | TRBD1 | TRBV30 | CAWSTGGSNQPQHF | TGTGCCTGGAGTACAGGGGGGAGCAATCAGCCCCAGCATTTT
TRBJ2-7 | - | - | TRBV18 | CASSPGGGQPGEQYF | TGTGCCAGCTCACCGGGGGGTGGACAGCCCGGGGAGCAGTACTTC
TRBJ1-1 | - | - | TRBV9 | CASSPRAFKNTEAFF | TGTGCCAGCAGCCCACGGGCCTTCAAGAACACTGAAGCTTTCTTT
TRBJ1-1 | - | TRBD1 | TRBV5-5 | CASTHRGQDTEAFF | TGTGCCAGCACTCACAGGGGGCAAGACACTGAAGCTTTCTTT
TRBJ1-5 | - | - | TRBV1 | CTSSQDRWERGELVAQPQHF | TGCACCAGCAGCCAAGATCGGTGGGAAAGGGGGGAATTGGTAGCTCAGCCCCAGCATTTT
TRBJ2-3 | - | - | TRBV29-1 | CSLRGGPADTQYF | TGCAGCCTCCGGGGTGGGCCCGCAGATACGCAGTATTTT
TRBJ2-1 | once | - | TRBV7-9 | CASSLGTAYNEQFF | TGTGCCAGCAGCCTTGGGACGGCATACAATGAGCAGTTCTTC
TRBJ1-6 | - | - | TRBV2 | CASSSRDGPLHF | TGTGCCAGCAGTAGCCGTGACGGCCCCCTCCACTTT
TRBJ1-2 | medium-sized | - | TRBV5-8 | CASSPVPWFLGGYTF | TGTGCCAGCAGCCCGGTTCCCTGGTTCTTAGGTGGCTACACCTTC
TRBJ2-3 | - | TRBD1 | TRBV23-1 | CASSSKDRVIADTQYF | TGCGCCAGCAGTTCCAAGGACAGGGTTATCGCAGATACGCAGTATTTT
TRBJ2-7 | - | - | TRBV5-6 | CASSLTGPYEQYF | TGTGCCAGCAGCTTGACAGGGCCCTACGAGCAGTACTTC
TRBJ2-3 | - | TRBD1 | TRBV2 | CASTKTGIKDTQYF | TGTGCCAGCACTAAGACAGGGATAAAAGATACGCAGTATTTT
TRBJ1-3 | - | TRBD1 | TRBV2 | CATSTRTGWGNTIYF | TGTGCCACCTCGACTCGGACAGGCTGGGGAAACACCATATATTTT
TRBJ2-1 | - | TRBD1 | TRBV10-1 | CASKGGDNEQFF | TGCGCCAGCAAAGGGGGCGACAATGAGCAGTTCTTC
TRBJ1-2 | - | - | TRBV6-5 | CASRQGRRGYTF | TGTGCCAGCAGGCAGGGACGGCGGGGCTACACCTTC
TRBJ2-3 | - | - | TRBV9 | CASSVGGSDTQYF | TGTGCCAGCAGCGTAGGCGGTTCAGATACGCAGTATTTT
TRBJ1-4 | - | - | TRBV4-3 | CASSQDVTHEKLFF | TGCGCCAGCAGCCAAGATGTGACGCATGAAAAACTGTTTTTT
TRBJ2-7 | - | - | TRBV7-2 | CASSSSLSYEQYF | TGTGCCAGCAGCTCCTCACTCAGCTACGAGCAGTACTTC
TRBJ1-2 | once | TRBD1 | TRBV7-2 | CASSLELRQGARGYTF | TGTGCCAGCAGCTTAGAACTTCGGCAGGGGGCGCGCGGCTACACCTTC
TRBJ1-1 | - | - | TRBV5-1 | CASKQVMNTEAFF | TGCGCCAGCAAACAAGTAATGAACACTGAAGCTTTCTTT
TRBJ1-1 | - | TRBD1 | TRBV18 | CASSPPWDREAFF | TGTGCCAGCTCACCACCGTGGGACAGGGAAGCTTTCTTT
TRBJ1-5 | - | - | TRBV9 | CASSVGGRTDQPQHF | TGTGCCAGCAGCGTAGGGGGGCGCACAGATCAGCCCCAGCATTTT